The rows below give T cell receptor beta chains drawn from one sample of a study of regulatory T cells in long-lasting Graves disease. Using its own MiXCR run on the multiplex PCR reads, TCRdb lists one record per CDR3 protein. The data hold about 660,000 distinct CDR3 sequences, with 25% to 35% observed a single time. This material consisted of peripheral blood mononuclear cells (PBMCs), taken when the disease was refractory, from a patient treated with antithyroid drugs. These receptors were collected from a female donor with Graves disease. Each CDR3 is given with its conserved first and last residue. A D gene is named only where the DNA matches it firmly. Some rows mark clone size as missing; the rest say once, few, many or name a class of expanded clone.

size	D	V	J	DNA	CDR3
NA	NA	TRBV2	TRBJ2-1	TGTGCCAGCAGTCGTGTCATACCTGAGCAGTTCTTC	CASSRVIPEQFF
NA	NA	TRBV6-5	TRBJ1-5	TGTGCCAGCAGGGCGGTGGGTCGCAATCGGCCCCAGCATTTT	CASRAVGRNRPQHF
NA	TRBD1	TRBV20-1	TRBJ2-5	TGCAGTGCCATACCGGGACAGGGGCATAGAGAGACCCAGTACTTC	CSAIPGQGHRETQYF
once	TRBD1	TRBV12-3/TRBV12-4	TRBJ1-1	TGTGCCGGCAGTTTAGCGGGACAGGGCCAAGAATCCCGAGCTTTCTTT	CAGSLAGQGQESRAFF
NA	TRBD1	TRBV6-1	TRBJ1-1	TGTGCCAGCAGGGAGGGACAGGGGCCTGAAGCTTTCTTT	CASREGQGPEAFF
NA	TRBD2	TRBV29-1	TRBJ2-2	TGCAGCGTTGAAGGTCTAGCGGCCAACACCGGGGAGCTGTTTTTT	CSVEGLAANTGELFF
NA	NA	TRBV6-2/TRBV6-3	TRBJ2-7	TGTGCCAGCAGTTCCGGACTTCTCCGACCCGAGCAGTACTTC	CASSSGLLRPEQYF
many	TRBD1	TRBV28	TRBJ2-7	TGTGCCAGCAACGAACCCGTCCGGGACAGGGAGGGCGAGCAGTACTTC	CASNEPVRDREGEQYF
NA	NA	TRBV6-1	TRBJ1-2	TGTGCCAGCAGACGGGAGGGTGCCTATGGCTACACCTTC	CASRREGAYGYTF
NA	NA	TRBV20-1	TRBJ1-1	TGCAGTGCTAGTGAGAGGGGGACTGAAGCTTTCTTT	CSASERGTEAFF
NA	NA	TRBV20-1	TRBJ2-7	TGCAGTGCTAGAAGGTACGGGGGCAAATACGAGCAGTACTTC	CSARRYGGKYEQYF
NA	TRBD1	TRBV9	TRBJ1-2	TGTGCCAGCAGCGGATACGACAGGGCAGGGAACTATGGCTACACCTTC	CASSGYDRAGNYGYTF
NA	TRBD1	TRBV20-1	TRBJ1-5	TGCAGTGCTAGCCAGACAGGGGGCAATATAGGTGGCAATCAGCCCCAGCATTTT	CSASQTGGNIGGNQPQHF
NA	NA	TRBV19	TRBJ1-1	TGTGCCAGTAGTATCATGGGACGGGGGAACACTGAAGCTTTCTTT	CASSIMGRGNTEAFF
NA	NA	TRBV18	TRBJ2-5	TGTGCCAGCTCACCTGTTCGGACAGAAGAGACCCAGTACTTC	CASSPVRTEETQYF
few	TRBD1	TRBV29-1	TRBJ1-2	TGCAGCGCCGTATCCACAGGGGGCCGCTCTAACTATGGCTACACCTTC	CSAVSTGGRSNYGYTF
NA	TRBD2	TRBV5-1	TRBJ2-5	TGCGCCAGCAGCCAAATGGGGACTAAACAAGAGACCCAGTACTTC	CASSQMGTKQETQYF
NA	NA	TRBV20-1	TRBJ2-5	TGCAGTGCTAGAGACGCGTTGTTGGAAGAGACCCAGTACTTC	CSARDALLEETQYF
NA	NA	TRBV3-1	TRBJ1-2	TGTGCCAGCAGCCAACCCCGGGGTGGGAGAAACTATGGCTACACCTTC	CASSQPRGGRNYGYTF
many	NA	TRBV28	TRBJ2-5	TGTGCCAGCAGGACGGGTCGAAGGGAGACCCAGTACTTC	CASRTGRRETQYF
many	TRBD1	TRBV28	TRBJ1-1	TGTGCCAGCAGTGTCGGACAGGGGTTAGCTTTCTTT	CASSVGQGLAFF
many	NA	TRBV12-3/TRBV12-4	TRBJ1-1	TGTGCCAGCACCAGCGGACCGGGCAAAGCTTTCTTT	CASTSGPGKAFF
few	TRBD1	TRBV11-2	TRBJ1-2	TGTGCCAGCAGAGAACAGGGGGCAGGAGGCTACACCTTC	CASREQGAGGYTF
NA	NA	TRBV6-1	TRBJ1-2	TGTGCCAGCAGAAAGGGCAGCCAAATCTACACCTTC	CASRKGSQIYTF
many	NA	TRBV5-1	TRBJ1-1	TGTGCCAGCAGCCTAGGGGGGGCGCGGACTGAAGCTTTCTTT	CASSLGGARTEAFF
NA	TRBD1	TRBV24-1	TRBJ1-5	TGTGCCACCACTCGACAGGGCAGCAATCAGCCCCAGCATTTT	CATTRQGSNQPQHF
many	NA	TRBV2	TRBJ1-1	TGTGCCAGCAGTGAAATAGCAGGCATGAACACTGAAGCTTTCTTT	CASSEIAGMNTEAFF
NA	NA	TRBV7-9	TRBJ1-5	TGTGCCAGCAGCTCGGGTACTAAGCCCCAGCATTTT	CASSSGTKPQHF
NA	NA	TRBV6-1	TRBJ2-6	TGTGCCAGGCGGGGCTCTGGGGCCAACGTCCTGACTTTC	CARRGSGANVLTF
NA	TRBD2	TRBV5-1	TRBJ2-2	TGCGCCAGCAGCTTTCGGACTAGCGGGGGCACCGGGGAGCTGTTTTTT	CASSFRTSGGTGELFF
NA	NA	TRBV6-5	TRBJ2-7	TGTGCCAGCAGTTACTCGGGGGGACCCCAAAACGAGCAGTACTTC	CASSYSGGPQNEQYF
few	TRBD1	TRBV18	TRBJ1-4	TGTGCCAGCTCACCAGCCGGGACAGGGGGAGGAAAACTGTTTTTT	CASSPAGTGGGKLFF
NA	TRBD1	TRBV19	TRBJ1-1	TGTGCCAGTAGTATAGAGGACAGGCTTTTGTCGGAAGCTTTCTTT	CASSIEDRLLSEAFF
many	NA	TRBV28	TRBJ2-5	TGTGCCAGCAGTGCCCAGGGTTGGCACGAGACCCAGTACTTC	CASSAQGWHETQYF
NA	TRBD1	TRBV19	TRBJ1-1	TGTGCCAGTAGCCCGATCTCGGGAGGGGGCCCAGGGAGCACTGAAGCTTTCTTT	CASSPISGGGPGSTEAFF
NA	NA	TRBV7-2	TRBJ1-2	TGTGCCAGCAGCCAAGAACTGGGGACTAACTATGGCTACACCTTC	CASSQELGTNYGYTF
NA	NA	TRBV19	TRBJ1-1	TGTGCCAGTAGAGGAGGAAACGGGGTGAACACTGAAGCTTTCTTT	CASRGGNGVNTEAFF
few	TRBD1	TRBV2	TRBJ1-2	TGTGCCAGCAGGGAGACAGGGGGCGGCTATGGCTACACCTTC	CASRETGGGYGYTF
few	NA	TRBV7-9	TRBJ1-6	TGTGCCAGCAGCTCCGACGGGTATAATTCACCCCTCCACTTT	CASSSDGYNSPLHF
NA	TRBD1	TRBV11-2	TRBJ1-5	TGTGCCAGCAGCGGCGGGACAGACGATCAGCCCCAGCATTTT	CASSGGTDDQPQHF
NA	NA	TRBV20-1	TRBJ2-2	TGCAGTGCCCCGAGATACGCGAACACCGGGGAGCTGTTTTTT	CSAPRYANTGELFF
NA	NA	TRBV29-1	TRBJ1-1	TGCAGCGTTGAAAATATAGTATGGGGGGACGGCACTGAAGCTTTCTTT	CSVENIVWGDGTEAFF
few	NA	TRBV2	TRBJ2-7	TGTGCCAGCAGCGACACAGAGTCGCTCCATCCTTGGCAGTACTTC	CASSDTESLHPWQYF
NA	TRBD1	TRBV12-3/TRBV12-4	TRBJ1-1	TGTGCCAGCAGGATTCGACAGGGCACTGAAGCTTTCTTT	CASRIRQGTEAFF
NA	NA	TRBV11-1	TRBJ1-2	TGTGCCAGCAGCTTACGGGAAGTGGAGGGTAATGGCTACACCTTC	CASSLREVEGNGYTF
NA	NA	TRBV29-1	TRBJ2-7	TGCAGCGTTCCGAATGCAGTAGGATACTCCTACGAGCAGTACTTC	CSVPNAVGYSYEQYF
few	NA	TRBV7-9	TRBJ1-1	TGTGCCAGCAGCTCGAGACGGAATTCAAACACTGAAGCTTTCTTT	CASSSRRNSNTEAFF
few	NA	TRBV20-1	TRBJ1-1	TGCAGTGCTAGAGATCCCCTGGGGCGACCTGAAGCTTTCTTT	CSARDPLGRPEAFF
few	NA	TRBV12-3/TRBV12-4	TRBJ1-3	TGTGCCAGCAGTTCCCTATCAGATCGACCTGGAAACACCATATATTTT	CASSSLSDRPGNTIYF
many	NA	TRBV9	TRBJ2-7	TGTGCCAGCAGCGTAGCCCTGGGGATGGCCTACGAGCAGTACTTC	CASSVALGMAYEQYF
NA	TRBD1	TRBV9	TRBJ1-2	TGTGCCAGCGGGGACGGGACAGCGGTTTATGGCTACACCTTC	CASGDGTAVYGYTF
few	TRBD2	TRBV7-2	TRBJ2-7	TGTGCCAGCAGCTCACTAGCGGGACGGCCATACGAGCAGTACTTC	CASSSLAGRPYEQYF
NA	NA	TRBV3-1	TRBJ2-7	TGTGCCAGCAGCCAAGAAATCGGGGGATCCTACGAGCAGTACTTC	CASSQEIGGSYEQYF
few	NA	TRBV11-2	TRBJ1-1	TGTGCCAGCAGCCCTCTATGGGGAAGGAACACTGAAGCTTTCTTT	CASSPLWGRNTEAFF
many	NA	TRBV28	TRBJ1-2	TGTGCCAGCACCCCCGTTGTGGGAGGCTACACCTTC	CASTPVVGGYTF